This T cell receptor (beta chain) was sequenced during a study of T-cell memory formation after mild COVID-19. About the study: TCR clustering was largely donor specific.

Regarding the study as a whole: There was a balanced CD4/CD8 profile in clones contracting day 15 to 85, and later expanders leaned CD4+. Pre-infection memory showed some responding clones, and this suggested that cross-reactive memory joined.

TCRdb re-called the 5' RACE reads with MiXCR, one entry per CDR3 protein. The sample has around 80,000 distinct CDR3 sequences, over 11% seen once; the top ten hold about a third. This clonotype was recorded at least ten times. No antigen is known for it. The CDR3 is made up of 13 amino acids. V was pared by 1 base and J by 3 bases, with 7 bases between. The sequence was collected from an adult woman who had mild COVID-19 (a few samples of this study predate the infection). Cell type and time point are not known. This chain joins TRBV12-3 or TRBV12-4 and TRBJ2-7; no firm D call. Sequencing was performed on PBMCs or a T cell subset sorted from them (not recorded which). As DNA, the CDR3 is TGTGCCAGCAGTTTAGACCCGTTCTACGAGCAGTACTTC. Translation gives CASSLDPFYEQYF.